Sequencing of this T cell receptor (beta chain) was carried out in a study of T cells in Graves' hyperthyroidism and ophthalmopathy. Hyperthyroidism of Graves' type that showed no ophthalmopathy progression within 18 months was stable. Together with thyroid ultrasound, orbital computed tomography, serum thyroxine and TRAb, clinical symptoms were used for diagnoses. The investigators amplified TCR beta CDR3 regions from RNA transcripts. The HTBI primer set served for first-round RT-PCR of the TCR CDR3. TCRdb reprocessed the multiplex PCR reads via MiXCR and lists one record per CDR3 protein. The table includes hundreds of thousands of distinct CDR3 sequences, approximately 15% detected once. Germline CDR1 LNHNV, CDR2 YYDKDF (reference sequence). The V gene lost 5 bases and the J gene lost 4 bases, with 18 bases spanning the gap. The CDR3 totals 15 residues. Study-wide findings and caveats: In the blood, most expanded thyroid clonotypes above 0.001 appeared as well.

The table lists this clonotype with a few counts. Its antigen remains unknown. The chain employs TRBV15 and TRBJ2-7, with a tentative D call TRBD2 (6 bases). The sample taken for sequencing was blood. This receptor was obtained from a woman aged 18 to 35 with Graves' hyperthyroidism. DNA of the CDR3: TGTGCCACCAGCCTCTCCGCGGGGAAGCCTTACGAGCAGTACTTC. It specifies CATSLSAGKPYEQYF. Full variable domain (rest looked up from reference TRBV15 and TRBJ2-7): DAMVIQNPRYQVTQFGKPVTLSCSQTLNHNVMYWYQQKSSQAPKLLFHYYDKDFNNEADTPDNFQSRRPNTSFCFLDIRSPGLGDTAMYLCATSLSAGKPYEQYFGPGTRLTVT.